Listed below are T cell receptor beta chains from one sample, sequenced in a study of siplizumab effects on memory and regulatory T cells. Sequencing used immunoSEQ multiplex PCR; TCRdb keeps in-frame clones, though not all of them. Among roughly 93,000 clones, around 94% were seen once, and the ten largest hold approximately 1.5%. Sequencing was done on a sample of non-Treg CD4+ T cells sorted from blood. The source of these receptors is a human donor in good health. Both conserved end residues are part of each CDR3. A D gene is named only where the DNA matches it firmly. Where a row states a size, it is once, few, many or the class of an expanded clone; other rows omit it.

cdr3_length: 15
d_call: NA
j_call: TRBJ2-1
clone_size: NA
v_call: TRBV5-6
cdr3_nt: TGTGCCAGCAGCTTGTGGGGGGAGAAAGGCAATGAGCAGTTCTTC
cdr3_aa: CASSLWGEKGNEQFF

cdr3_length: 16
d_call: TRBD2
j_call: TRBJ2-1
clone_size: NA
v_call: TRBV2
cdr3_nt: TGTGCCAGCAGTGAAGAATTAGCGGGAGGGCTAAAGTCTAAGTTCTTC
cdr3_aa: CASSEELAGGLKSKFF

cdr3_length: 16
d_call: TRBD1
j_call: TRBJ1-5
clone_size: NA
v_call: TRBV19
cdr3_nt: TGTGCCAGTAGTATAGATCGGGACAGGGTGGATCAGCCCCAGCATTTT
cdr3_aa: CASSIDRDRVDQPQHF

cdr3_length: 15
d_call: TRBD1
j_call: TRBJ2-1
clone_size: NA
v_call: TRBV11-2
cdr3_nt: TGTGCCAGCAGCGTTGGGGACAGGGGGTTCAATGAGCAGTTCTTC
cdr3_aa: CASSVGDRGFNEQFF

cdr3_length: 18
d_call: NA
j_call: TRBJ1-5
clone_size: NA
v_call: TRBV27
cdr3_nt: TGTGCCAGCAGTTTAACGAGAACTGGAGCCCCGGAAAATCAGCCCCAGCATTTT
cdr3_aa: CASSLTRTGAPENQPQHF

cdr3_length: 17
d_call: TRBD2
j_call: TRBJ2-2
clone_size: NA
v_call: TRBV4-1
cdr3_nt: TGCGCCAGCAGCCACCCGGGGAGCGGGAGGTGGACCGGGGAGCTGTTTTTT
cdr3_aa: CASSHPGSGRWTGELFF

cdr3_length: 16
d_call: NA
j_call: TRBJ1-1
clone_size: NA
v_call: TRBV29-1
cdr3_nt: TGCAGCGTACAAATCAGGAAGATGACGATGAACACTGAAGCTTTCTTT
cdr3_aa: CSVQIRKMTMNTEAFF

cdr3_length: 13
d_call: NA
j_call: TRBJ1-2
clone_size: NA
v_call: TRBV9
cdr3_nt: TGTGCCAGCAGCGCCGAGTATCAGTATGGCTACACCTTC
cdr3_aa: CASSAEYQYGYTF

cdr3_length: 18
d_call: NA
j_call: TRBJ1-5
clone_size: NA
v_call: TRBV4-2
cdr3_nt: TGTGCCAGCAGCCAAGATTGGGCCCCTCTTAGGACGGATCAGCCCCAGCATTTT
cdr3_aa: CASSQDWAPLRTDQPQHF

cdr3_length: 15
d_call: NA
j_call: TRBJ1-5
clone_size: NA
v_call: TRBV19
cdr3_nt: TGTGCCAGTATACGGGGGGGTAGGAGCAATCAGCCCCAGCATTTT
cdr3_aa: CASIRGGRSNQPQHF

cdr3_length: 13
d_call: NA
j_call: TRBJ1-1
clone_size: NA
v_call: TRBV18
cdr3_nt: TGTGCCAGCTCACAAAAACAGAACACTGAAGCTTTCTTT
cdr3_aa: CASSQKQNTEAFF

cdr3_length: 16
d_call: NA
j_call: TRBJ2-7
clone_size: NA
v_call: TRBV10-1
cdr3_nt: TGCGCCAGCAGTGGTCAAGGACCCGGTGACTCCTACGAGCAGTACTTC
cdr3_aa: CASSGQGPGDSYEQYF

cdr3_length: 17
d_call: NA
j_call: TRBJ2-1
clone_size: NA
v_call: TRBV9
cdr3_nt: TGTGCCAGCAGCCCTTTCGCAACAGGGAGGTCCTACAATGAGCAGTTCTTC
cdr3_aa: CASSPFATGRSYNEQFF

cdr3_length: 17
d_call: TRBD2
j_call: TRBJ2-3
clone_size: NA
v_call: TRBV7-9
cdr3_nt: TGTGCCAGCAGTCTAGGACTGGGGGGGAGGGCCACAGATACGCAGTATTTT
cdr3_aa: CASSLGLGGRATDTQYF

cdr3_length: 14
d_call: NA
j_call: TRBJ1-5
clone_size: NA
v_call: TRBV28
cdr3_nt: TGTGCCAGCAGGGGGGACGAAAGCAATCAGCCCCAGCATTTT
cdr3_aa: CASRGDESNQPQHF

cdr3_length: 16
d_call: NA
j_call: TRBJ2-5
clone_size: NA
v_call: TRBV18
cdr3_nt: TGTGCCAGCTCACCACGTAATACGGGGGCGCGTGGGGAGCAGTACTTC
cdr3_aa: CASSPRNTGARGEQYF

cdr3_length: 11
d_call: NA
j_call: TRBJ2-7
clone_size: NA
v_call: TRBV5-1
cdr3_nt: TGCGCCAGCAGCTTGGTGGGCGAGCAGTACTTC
cdr3_aa: CASSLVGEQYF

cdr3_length: 15
d_call: NA
j_call: TRBJ2-7
clone_size: once
v_call: TRBV5-5
cdr3_nt: TGTGCCAGCAGCTTGGTCAACCAGGGCCACTACGAGCAGTACTTC
cdr3_aa: CASSLVNQGHYEQYF

cdr3_length: 14
d_call: TRBD1
j_call: TRBJ1-1
clone_size: NA
v_call: TRBV5-4
cdr3_nt: TGTGCCAGCAGCTTGAGGGGGCGTGACACTGAAGCTTTCTTT
cdr3_aa: CASSLRGRDTEAFF

cdr3_length: 13
d_call: NA
j_call: TRBJ2-5
clone_size: NA
v_call: TRBV11-2
cdr3_nt: TGTGCCAGCAGCTTAGGGACATCCCAGACCCAGTACTTC
cdr3_aa: CASSLGTSQTQYF

cdr3_length: 15
d_call: TRBD1
j_call: TRBJ1-2
clone_size: once
v_call: TRBV28
cdr3_nt: TGTGCCAGCAGCCCATGGGGACAGGGGGACTATGGCTACACCTTC
cdr3_aa: CASSPWGQGDYGYTF

cdr3_length: 14
d_call: NA
j_call: TRBJ2-4
clone_size: NA
v_call: TRBV28
cdr3_nt: TGTGCCAGCAGTTTACCCGTAGCCAAAAACATTCAGTACTTC
cdr3_aa: CASSLPVAKNIQYF

cdr3_length: 14
d_call: NA
j_call: TRBJ1-5
clone_size: few
v_call: TRBV28
cdr3_nt: TGTGCCACCGGGTATACAGGGTTGAGGCAGCCCCAGCATTTT
cdr3_aa: CATGYTGLRQPQHF

cdr3_length: 15
d_call: NA
j_call: TRBJ1-1
clone_size: NA
v_call: TRBV18
cdr3_nt: TGTGCCAGCTCACCGCCGGTAGGAGTTAACACTGAAGCTTTCTTT
cdr3_aa: CASSPPVGVNTEAFF

cdr3_length: 15
d_call: TRBD2
j_call: TRBJ2-1
clone_size: NA
v_call: TRBV13
cdr3_nt: TGTGCCAGCAGCCCCCGCCGGGGGGCCTACAATGAGCAGTTCTTC
cdr3_aa: CASSPRRGAYNEQFF

cdr3_length: 14
d_call: NA
j_call: TRBJ2-3
clone_size: NA
v_call: TRBV18
cdr3_nt: TGTGCCAGCTCACCAAGGACAGACACAGATACGCAGTATTTT
cdr3_aa: CASSPRTDTDTQYF

cdr3_length: 16
d_call: NA
j_call: TRBJ2-2
clone_size: NA
v_call: TRBV19
cdr3_nt: TGTGCCAGTAGTATGATATGGGGCATCGTTCCCGGGGAGCTGTTTTTT
cdr3_aa: CASSMIWGIVPGELFF

cdr3_length: 14
d_call: TRBD1
j_call: TRBJ2-5
clone_size: NA
v_call: TRBV19
cdr3_nt: TGTGCCAGTAGTATAGGCAGGGGGTTGGAGACCCAGTACTTC
cdr3_aa: CASSIGRGLETQYF

cdr3_length: 15
d_call: NA
j_call: TRBJ1-2
clone_size: NA
v_call: TRBV5-1
cdr3_nt: TGCGCCAGCAGCTTGGCCGCCGCAGGGAGGGATGGCTACACCTTC
cdr3_aa: CASSLAAAGRDGYTF

cdr3_length: 14
d_call: NA
j_call: TRBJ2-2
clone_size: NA
v_call: TRBV6-1
cdr3_nt: TGTGCCAGCAGTCCAGAGATTACCGCCGGGGAGCTGTTTTTT
cdr3_aa: CASSPEITAGELFF

cdr3_length: 12
d_call: NA
j_call: TRBJ1-5
clone_size: NA
v_call: TRBV28
cdr3_nt: TGTGCCACTGTACCCCGGCACCAGCCCCAGCATTTT
cdr3_aa: CATVPRHQPQHF

cdr3_length: 14
d_call: TRBD1
j_call: TRBJ2-5
clone_size: NA
v_call: TRBV11-3
cdr3_nt: TGTGCCAGCAGCCCCTTCCAGGGGGCGCGGACCCAGTACTTC
cdr3_aa: CASSPFQGARTQYF

cdr3_length: 12
d_call: NA
j_call: TRBJ2-2
clone_size: NA
v_call: TRBV11-3
cdr3_nt: TGTGCCAGCAGCTCCGGGTCGGGGGAGCTGTTTTTT
cdr3_aa: CASSSGSGELFF

cdr3_length: 11
d_call: NA
j_call: TRBJ2-3
clone_size: once
v_call: TRBV20-1
cdr3_nt: TGCAGTGCTACTCGCACAGATACGCAGTATTTT
cdr3_aa: CSATRTDTQYF

cdr3_length: 17
d_call: NA
j_call: TRBJ2-7
clone_size: NA
v_call: TRBV18
cdr3_nt: TGTGCCAGCTCACTTACCACGAGGGAGCGGTCCTCCTACGAGCAGTACTTC
cdr3_aa: CASSLTTRERSSYEQYF

cdr3_length: 15
d_call: NA
j_call: TRBJ1-2
clone_size: NA
v_call: TRBV30
cdr3_nt: TGTGCCTGGAGTGTACGGAACTTCGCTAACTATGGCTACACCTTC
cdr3_aa: CAWSVRNFANYGYTF

cdr3_length: 16
d_call: TRBD1
j_call: TRBJ2-7
clone_size: NA
v_call: TRBV28
cdr3_nt: TGTGCCAGCAGTTATAGGATTGGGACAGGGGGGTACGAGCAGTACTTC
cdr3_aa: CASSYRIGTGGYEQYF

cdr3_length: 14
d_call: NA
j_call: TRBJ2-2
clone_size: NA
v_call: TRBV5-1
cdr3_nt: TGCGCCAGCAGCGGGACCGTAGGGACCGGGGAGCTGTTTTTT
cdr3_aa: CASSGTVGTGELFF

cdr3_length: 15
d_call: TRBD2
j_call: TRBJ2-7
clone_size: once
v_call: TRBV7-8
cdr3_nt: TGTGCCAGCAGCTATCCCGGGACTAGTTTCCGCGAGCAGTACTTC
cdr3_aa: CASSYPGTSFREQYF

cdr3_length: 16
d_call: TRBD2
j_call: TRBJ2-3
clone_size: NA
v_call: TRBV10-1
cdr3_nt: TGCGCCAGCGGCTACGGGACTAGCGTAAGCACAGATACGCAGTATTTT
cdr3_aa: CASGYGTSVSTDTQYF

cdr3_length: 14
d_call: TRBD2
j_call: TRBJ2-1
clone_size: NA
v_call: TRBV29-1
cdr3_nt: TGCAGCGTTGAAACTAGCGGTAACTCCAATGAGCAGTTCTTC
cdr3_aa: CSVETSGNSNEQFF

cdr3_length: 13
d_call: NA
j_call: TRBJ1-1
clone_size: NA
v_call: TRBV6-5
cdr3_nt: TGTGCCAGCAGGACTACAGGGAGATCAAAAGCTTTCTTT
cdr3_aa: CASRTTGRSKAFF

cdr3_length: 14
d_call: TRBD2
j_call: TRBJ2-5
clone_size: NA
v_call: TRBV7-3
cdr3_nt: TGTGCCAGCAGCCCCGGGGGGGGGCGGGAGACCCAGTACTTC
cdr3_aa: CASSPGGGRETQYF

cdr3_length: 13
d_call: NA
j_call: TRBJ1-2
clone_size: NA
v_call: TRBV5-4
cdr3_nt: TGTGCCAGCAGCTTGGATGGGTTGCTTGGCTACACCTTC
cdr3_aa: CASSLDGLLGYTF

cdr3_length: 15
d_call: TRBD1
j_call: TRBJ1-5
clone_size: NA
v_call: TRBV6-4
cdr3_nt: TGTGCCAGCAGTCCGGACAGGGGAAACAATCAGCCCCAGCATTTT
cdr3_aa: CASSPDRGNNQPQHF

cdr3_length: 13
d_call: NA
j_call: TRBJ2-7
clone_size: once
v_call: TRBV4-1
cdr3_nt: TGCGCCAGCAGCCAAGCAGGCCCCCTAGGTCAGTACTTC
cdr3_aa: CASSQAGPLGQYF

cdr3_length: 16
d_call: NA
j_call: TRBJ2-1
clone_size: once
v_call: TRBV19
cdr3_nt: TGTGCCAGTAGCCCTGGTATTCTGTTCCCAAACAATGAGCAGTTCTTC
cdr3_aa: CASSPGILFPNNEQFF

cdr3_length: 15
d_call: NA
j_call: TRBJ1-1
clone_size: NA
v_call: TRBV5-1
cdr3_nt: TGCGCCAGCAGCTTGGTTGTGGGGATGAACACTGAAGCTTTCTTT
cdr3_aa: CASSLVVGMNTEAFF

cdr3_length: 17
d_call: NA
j_call: TRBJ2-3
clone_size: NA
v_call: TRBV19
cdr3_nt: TGTGCCAGTAGTATAGAACTGGCGGGCACTTACACAGATACGCAGTATTTT
cdr3_aa: CASSIELAGTYTDTQYF

cdr3_length: 16
d_call: TRBD1
j_call: TRBJ2-1
clone_size: NA
v_call: TRBV5-1
cdr3_nt: TGCGCCAGCAAACTGAGACCGGGACAGGGACGAAATGAGCAGTTCTTC
cdr3_aa: CASKLRPGQGRNEQFF

cdr3_length: 16
d_call: NA
j_call: TRBJ2-5
clone_size: once
v_call: TRBV9
cdr3_nt: TGTGCCAGCAGCGTAACCCCCTCCCAGTTTTCGGAGACCCAGTACTTC
cdr3_aa: CASSVTPSQFSETQYF

cdr3_length: 15
d_call: NA
j_call: TRBJ2-1
clone_size: NA
v_call: TRBV28
cdr3_nt: TGTGCCAGCGCACGGAAGTTGAGCTCCTACAATGAGCAGTTCTTC
cdr3_aa: CASARKLSSYNEQFF

cdr3_length: 14
d_call: NA
j_call: TRBJ1-6
clone_size: NA
v_call: TRBV6-1
cdr3_nt: TGTGCCAGCAGTGAAATCAGGGGAAGGTCACCCCTCCACTTT
cdr3_aa: CASSEIRGRSPLHF